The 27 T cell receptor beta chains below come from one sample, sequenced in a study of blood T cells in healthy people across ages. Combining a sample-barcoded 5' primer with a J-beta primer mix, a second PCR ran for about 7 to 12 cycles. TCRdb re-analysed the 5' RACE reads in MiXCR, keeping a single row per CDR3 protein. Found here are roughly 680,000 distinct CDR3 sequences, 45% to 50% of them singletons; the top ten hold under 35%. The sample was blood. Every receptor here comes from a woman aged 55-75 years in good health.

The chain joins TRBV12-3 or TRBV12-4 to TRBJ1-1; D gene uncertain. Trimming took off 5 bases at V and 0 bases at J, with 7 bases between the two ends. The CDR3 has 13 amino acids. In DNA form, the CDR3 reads TGTGCCAGCAGTAAGGACCTGAACACTGAAGCTTTCTTT. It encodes CASSKDLNTEAFF.

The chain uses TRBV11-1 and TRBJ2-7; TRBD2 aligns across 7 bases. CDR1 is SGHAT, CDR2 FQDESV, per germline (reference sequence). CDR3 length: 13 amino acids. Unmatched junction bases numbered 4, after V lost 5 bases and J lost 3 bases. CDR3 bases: TGTGCCAGCAGCCGCAGGGAGGGCTACGAGCAGTACTTC. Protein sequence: CASSRREGYEQYF. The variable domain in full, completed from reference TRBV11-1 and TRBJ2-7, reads EAEVAQSPRYKITEKSQAVAFWCDPISGHATLYWYRQILGQGPELLVQFQDESVVDDSQLPKDRFSAERLKGVDSTLKIQPAELGDSAMYLCASSRREGYEQYFGPGTRLTVT.

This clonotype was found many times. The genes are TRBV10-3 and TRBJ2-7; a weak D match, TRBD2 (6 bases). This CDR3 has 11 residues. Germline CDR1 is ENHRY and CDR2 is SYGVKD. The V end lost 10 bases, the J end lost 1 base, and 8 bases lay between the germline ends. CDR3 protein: CATTSSYEQYF. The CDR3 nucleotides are TGTGCCACGACTAGTTCCTACGAGCAGTACTTC.

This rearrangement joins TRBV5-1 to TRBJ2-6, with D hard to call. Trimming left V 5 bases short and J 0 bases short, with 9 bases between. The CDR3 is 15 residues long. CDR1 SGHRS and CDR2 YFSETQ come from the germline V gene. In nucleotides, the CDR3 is TGCGCCAGCAGGGAAATCTACTCTGGGGCCAACGTCCTGACTTTC. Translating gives CASREIYSGANVLTF.

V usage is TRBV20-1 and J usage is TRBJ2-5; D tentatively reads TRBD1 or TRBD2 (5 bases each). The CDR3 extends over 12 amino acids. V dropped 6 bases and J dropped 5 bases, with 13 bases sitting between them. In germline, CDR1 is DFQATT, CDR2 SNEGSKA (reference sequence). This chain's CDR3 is CSAGRTGETQYF. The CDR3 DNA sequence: TGCAGTGCGGGACGTACGGGGGAGACCCAGTACTTC.

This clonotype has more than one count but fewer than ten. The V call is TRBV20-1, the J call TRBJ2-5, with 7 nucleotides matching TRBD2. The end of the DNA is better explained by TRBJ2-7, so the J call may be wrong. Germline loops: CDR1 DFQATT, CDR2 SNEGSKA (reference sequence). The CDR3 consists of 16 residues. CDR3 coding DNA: TGCAGTGCTGTACCGCCTTTGCGGGAGCACGCCTACGAGCAGTACTTC. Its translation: CSAVPPLREHAYEQYF.

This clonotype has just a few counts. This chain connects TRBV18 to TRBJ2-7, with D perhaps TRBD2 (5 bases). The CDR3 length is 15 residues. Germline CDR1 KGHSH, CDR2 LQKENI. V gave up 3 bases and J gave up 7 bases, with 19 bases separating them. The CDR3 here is CASSPVQDSSGEQYF. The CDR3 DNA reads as TGTGCCAGCTCACCGGTACAAGATTCCTCGGGGGAGCAGTACTTC. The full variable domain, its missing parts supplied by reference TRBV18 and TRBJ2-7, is NAGVMQNPRHLVRRRGQEARLRCSPMKGHSHVYWYRQLPEEGLKFMVYLQKENIIDESGMPKERFSAEFPKEGPSILRIQQVVRGDSAAYFCASSPVQDSSGEQYFGPGTRLTVT.

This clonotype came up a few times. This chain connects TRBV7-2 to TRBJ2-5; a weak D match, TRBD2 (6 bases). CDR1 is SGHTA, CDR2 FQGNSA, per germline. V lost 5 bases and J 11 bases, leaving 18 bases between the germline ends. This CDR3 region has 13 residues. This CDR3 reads CASSTSRGREQYF. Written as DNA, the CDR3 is TGTGCCAGCAGCACTAGCCGGGGACGGGAGCAGTACTTC.

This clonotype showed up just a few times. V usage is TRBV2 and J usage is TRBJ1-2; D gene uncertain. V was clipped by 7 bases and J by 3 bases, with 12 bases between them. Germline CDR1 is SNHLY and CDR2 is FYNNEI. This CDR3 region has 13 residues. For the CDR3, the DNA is TGTGCCAGCAACCTCCAGTGGGACTATGGCTACACCTTC. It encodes CASNLQWDYGYTF.

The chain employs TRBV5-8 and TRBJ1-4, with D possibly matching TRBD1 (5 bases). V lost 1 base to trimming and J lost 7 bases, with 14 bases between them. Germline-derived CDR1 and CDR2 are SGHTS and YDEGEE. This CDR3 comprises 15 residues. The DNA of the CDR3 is TGTGCCAGCAGCTTGAGGCTGGGGACCGCTGAAAAACTGTTTTTT. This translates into CASSLRLGTAEKLFF.

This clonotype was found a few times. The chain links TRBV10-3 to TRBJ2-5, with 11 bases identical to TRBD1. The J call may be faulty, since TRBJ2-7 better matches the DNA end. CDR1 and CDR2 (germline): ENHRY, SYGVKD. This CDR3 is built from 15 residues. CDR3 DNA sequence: TGTGCCATCTGGGACAGGGGGACCCCTAAGGACGAGCAGTACTTC. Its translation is CAIWDRGTPKDEQYF.

The CDR3 DNA follows: TGTGCCAGCAGCTTGGGCGGTCATACGCAGTATTTT. It encodes CASSLGGHTQYF. This rearrangement joins TRBV7-3 to TRBJ2-3; no firm D call. V lost 3 bases to trimming and J lost 7 bases, with 8 bases between them. The V gene's germline CDR1 is SGHTA and CDR2 FQGTGA. There are 12 residues in the CDR3.

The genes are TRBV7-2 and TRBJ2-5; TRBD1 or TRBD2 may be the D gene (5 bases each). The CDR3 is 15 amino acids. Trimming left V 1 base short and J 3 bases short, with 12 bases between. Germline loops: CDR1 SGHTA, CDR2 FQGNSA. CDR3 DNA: TGTGCCAGCAGCTTAGATAGACAGACTAAAGAGACCCAGTACTTC. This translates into CASSLDRQTKETQYF.

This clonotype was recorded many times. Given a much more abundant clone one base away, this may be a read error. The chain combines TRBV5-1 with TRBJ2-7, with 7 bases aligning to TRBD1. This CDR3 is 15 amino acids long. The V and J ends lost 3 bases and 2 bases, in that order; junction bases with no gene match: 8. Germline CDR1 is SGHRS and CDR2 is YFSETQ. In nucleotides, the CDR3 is TGCGCCAGCAGCTCCTACCGGACAGGAGCCTACGAGCAGTACTTC. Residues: CASSSYRTGAYEQYF.

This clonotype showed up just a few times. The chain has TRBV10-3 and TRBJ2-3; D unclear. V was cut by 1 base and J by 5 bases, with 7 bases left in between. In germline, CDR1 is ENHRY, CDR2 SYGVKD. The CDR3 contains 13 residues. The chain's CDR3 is CAISEWGEDTQYF. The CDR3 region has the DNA TGTGCCATCAGTGAGTGGGGTGAAGATACGCAGTATTTT.

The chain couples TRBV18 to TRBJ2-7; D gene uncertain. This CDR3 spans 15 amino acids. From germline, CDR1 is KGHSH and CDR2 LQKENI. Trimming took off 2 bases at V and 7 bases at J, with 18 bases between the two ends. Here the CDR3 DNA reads TGTGCCAGCTCACCAGCCCACATGGAGTTGAGTGAGCAGTACTTC. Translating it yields CASSPAHMELSEQYF.

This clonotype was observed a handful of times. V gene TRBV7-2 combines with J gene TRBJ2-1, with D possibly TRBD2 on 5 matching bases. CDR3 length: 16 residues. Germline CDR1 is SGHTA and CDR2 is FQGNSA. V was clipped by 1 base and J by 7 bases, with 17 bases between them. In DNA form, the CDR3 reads TGTGCCAGCAGCTTAGATGCCGTCACGGGCGGGAATGAGCAGTTCTTC. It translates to CASSLDAVTGGNEQFF.

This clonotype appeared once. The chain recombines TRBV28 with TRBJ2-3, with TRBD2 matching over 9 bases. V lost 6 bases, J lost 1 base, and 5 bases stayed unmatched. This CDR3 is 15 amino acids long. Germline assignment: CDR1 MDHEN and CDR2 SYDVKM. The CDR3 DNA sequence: TGTGCCAGCAGGCTTAGCGGGGGAGGCACAGATACGCAGTATTTT. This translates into CASRLSGGGTDTQYF. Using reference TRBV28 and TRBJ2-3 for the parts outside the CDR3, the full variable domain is DVKVTQSSRYLVKRTGEKVFLECVQDMDHENMFWYRQDPGLGLRLIYFSYDVKMKEKGDIPEGYSVSREKKERFSLILESASTNQTSMYLCASRLSGGGTDTQYFGPGTRLTVL.

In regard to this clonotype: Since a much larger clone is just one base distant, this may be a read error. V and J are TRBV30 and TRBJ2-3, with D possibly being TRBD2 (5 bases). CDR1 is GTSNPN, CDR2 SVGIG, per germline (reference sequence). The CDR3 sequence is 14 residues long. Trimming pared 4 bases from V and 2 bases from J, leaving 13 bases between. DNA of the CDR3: TGTGCCTGGACCGCTGGACTGCTCACAGATACGCAGTATTTT. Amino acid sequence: CAWTAGLLTDTQYF.

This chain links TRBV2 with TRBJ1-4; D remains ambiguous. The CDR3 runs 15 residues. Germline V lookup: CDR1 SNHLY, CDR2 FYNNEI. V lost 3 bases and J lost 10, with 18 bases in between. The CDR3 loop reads CASSDNLGPEGKLFF. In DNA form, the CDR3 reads TGTGCCAGCAGTGATAATCTGGGCCCGGAGGGAAAACTGTTTTTT.

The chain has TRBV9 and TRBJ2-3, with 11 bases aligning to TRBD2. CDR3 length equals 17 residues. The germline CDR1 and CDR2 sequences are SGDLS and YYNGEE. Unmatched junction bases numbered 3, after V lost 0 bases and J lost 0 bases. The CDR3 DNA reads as TGTGCCAGCAGCGTAGACCTAGCGGGAGGAAGCACAGATACGCAGTATTTT. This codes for CASSVDLAGGSTDTQYF.

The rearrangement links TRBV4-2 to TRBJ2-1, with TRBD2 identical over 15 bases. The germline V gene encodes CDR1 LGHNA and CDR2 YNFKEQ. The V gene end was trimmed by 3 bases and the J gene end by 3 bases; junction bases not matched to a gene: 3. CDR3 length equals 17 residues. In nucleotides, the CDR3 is TGTGCCAGCAGCCAGCGGACTAGCGGGAGGGGCTACAATGAGCAGTTCTTC. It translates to CASSQRTSGRGYNEQFF.

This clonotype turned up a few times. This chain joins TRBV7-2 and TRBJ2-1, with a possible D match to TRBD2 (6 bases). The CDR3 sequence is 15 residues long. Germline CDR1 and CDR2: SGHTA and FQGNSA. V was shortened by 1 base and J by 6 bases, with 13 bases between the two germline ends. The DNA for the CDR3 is TGTGCCAGCAGCTTAGAGAGGGGAGGTGGCAATGAGCAGTTCTTC. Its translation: CASSLERGGGNEQFF.

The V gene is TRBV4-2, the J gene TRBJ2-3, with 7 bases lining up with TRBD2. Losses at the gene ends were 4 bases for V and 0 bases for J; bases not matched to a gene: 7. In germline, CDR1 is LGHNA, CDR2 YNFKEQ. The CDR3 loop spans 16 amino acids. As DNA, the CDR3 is TGTGCCAGCAGCCTAAACGAGCGGGGAAGCACAGATACGCAGTATTTT. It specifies CASSLNERGSTDTQYF.

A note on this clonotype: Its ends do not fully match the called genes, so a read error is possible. The CDR3 DNA reads TGTGCCAGCAGGGGCAGAGTGAGCGCAGATATGCAGTATTTT. The encoded protein is CASRGRVSADMQYF. The chain combines TRBV12-3 or TRBV12-4 with TRBJ2-3; D gene unclear. This CDR3 spans 14 amino acids.

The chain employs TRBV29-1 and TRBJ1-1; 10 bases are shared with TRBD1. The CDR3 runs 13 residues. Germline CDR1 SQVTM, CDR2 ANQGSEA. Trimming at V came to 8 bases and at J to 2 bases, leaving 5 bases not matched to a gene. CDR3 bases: TGCAGCTCCCGACAGGGGGCTAACACTGAAGCTTTCTTT. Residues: CSSRQGANTEAFF.

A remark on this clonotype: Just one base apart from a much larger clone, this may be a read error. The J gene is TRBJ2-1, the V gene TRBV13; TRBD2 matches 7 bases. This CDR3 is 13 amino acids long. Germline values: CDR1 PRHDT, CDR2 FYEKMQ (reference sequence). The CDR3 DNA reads TGTGTCAGCAGCTTAGTTTTAGCGGGTGAGCAGTTCTTC. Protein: CVSSLVLAGEQFF.